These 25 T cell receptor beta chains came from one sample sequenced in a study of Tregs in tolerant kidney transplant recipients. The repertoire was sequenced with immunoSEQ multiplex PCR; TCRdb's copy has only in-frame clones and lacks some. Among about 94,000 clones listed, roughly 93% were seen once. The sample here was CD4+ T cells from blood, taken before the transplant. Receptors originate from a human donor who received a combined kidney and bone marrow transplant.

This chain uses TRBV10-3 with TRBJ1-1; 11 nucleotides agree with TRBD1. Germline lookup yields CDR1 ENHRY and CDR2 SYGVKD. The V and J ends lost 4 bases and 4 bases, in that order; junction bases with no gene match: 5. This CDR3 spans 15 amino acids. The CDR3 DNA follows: TGTGCCATCAGTGTCACCGGGACAGGGGGCACTGAAGCTTTCTTT. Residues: CAISVTGTGGTEAFF.

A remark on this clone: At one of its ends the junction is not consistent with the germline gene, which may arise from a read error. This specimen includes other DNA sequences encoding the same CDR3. The CDR3 spells CASSLGQVNSPLHF. In DNA, the CDR3 is TGTGCCAGCAGCCTAGGACAAGTTAATTCCCCCCTCCACTTT. This chain joins TRBV6-6 and TRBJ1-6, with a possible D match to TRBD1 (5 bases). The CDR3 has 14 residues. Germline V gene lookup returns CDR1 MNHNY and CDR2 SVGAGI (reference sequence).

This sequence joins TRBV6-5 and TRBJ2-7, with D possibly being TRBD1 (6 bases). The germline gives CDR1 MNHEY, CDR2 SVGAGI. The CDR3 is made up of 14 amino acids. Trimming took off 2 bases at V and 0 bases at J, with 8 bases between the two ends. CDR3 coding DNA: TGTGCCAGCAGTTACAGGGGGTCCTCCTACGAGCAGTACTTC. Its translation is CASSYRGSSYEQYF.

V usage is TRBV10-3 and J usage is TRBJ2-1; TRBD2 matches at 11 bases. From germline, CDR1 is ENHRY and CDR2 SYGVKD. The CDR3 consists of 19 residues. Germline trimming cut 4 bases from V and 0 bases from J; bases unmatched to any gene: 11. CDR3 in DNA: TGTGCCATCAGTGTCTTTACCCCCACTAGCGGGAGCTCCTACAATGAGCAGTTCTTC. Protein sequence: CAISVFTPTSGSSYNEQFF.

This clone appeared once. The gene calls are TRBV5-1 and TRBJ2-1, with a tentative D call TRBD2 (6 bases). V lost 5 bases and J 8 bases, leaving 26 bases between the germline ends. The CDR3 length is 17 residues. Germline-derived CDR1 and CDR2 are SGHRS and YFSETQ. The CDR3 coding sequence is TGCGCCAGCAGTCTTGGCTTGCGGGGAGGCACTAGGGATGAGCAGTTCTTC. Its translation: CASSLGLRGGTRDEQFF.

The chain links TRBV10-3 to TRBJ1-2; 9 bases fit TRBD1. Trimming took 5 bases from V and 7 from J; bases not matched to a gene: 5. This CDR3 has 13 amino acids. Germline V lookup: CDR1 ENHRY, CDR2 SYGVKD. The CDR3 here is CAISRTGESGYTF. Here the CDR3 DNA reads TGTGCCATCAGTCGGACAGGGGAGTCTGGCTACACCTTC.

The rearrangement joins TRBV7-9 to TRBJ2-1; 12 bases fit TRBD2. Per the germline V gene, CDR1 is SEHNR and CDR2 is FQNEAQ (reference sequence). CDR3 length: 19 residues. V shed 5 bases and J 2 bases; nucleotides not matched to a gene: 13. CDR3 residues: CASSLRLAGERMTYNEQFF. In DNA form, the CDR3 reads TGTGCCAGCAGCCTCCGACTAGCGGGAGAGAGAATGACCTACAATGAGCAGTTCTTC. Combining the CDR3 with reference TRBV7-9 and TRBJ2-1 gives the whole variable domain DTGVSQNPRHKITKRGQNVTFRCDPISEHNRLYWYRQTLGQGPEFLTYFQNEAQLEKSRLLSDRFSAERPKGSFSTLEIQRTEQGDSAMYLCASSLRLAGERMTYNEQFFGPGTRLTVL.

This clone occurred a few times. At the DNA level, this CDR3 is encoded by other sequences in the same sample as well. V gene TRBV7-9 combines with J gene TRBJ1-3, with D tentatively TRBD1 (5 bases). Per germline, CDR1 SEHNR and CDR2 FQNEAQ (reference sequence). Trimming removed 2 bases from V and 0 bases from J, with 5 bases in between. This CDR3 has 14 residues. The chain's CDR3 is CASSLQGSGNTIYF. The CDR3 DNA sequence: TGTGCCAGCAGCTTACAGGGCTCTGGAAACACCATATATTTT.

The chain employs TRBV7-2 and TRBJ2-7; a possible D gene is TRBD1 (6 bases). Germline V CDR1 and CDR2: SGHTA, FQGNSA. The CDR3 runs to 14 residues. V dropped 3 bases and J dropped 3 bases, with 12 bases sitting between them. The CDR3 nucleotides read TGTGCCAGCAGCTTCCGAACAGGGTACTACGAGCAGTACTTC. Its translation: CASSFRTGYYEQYF.

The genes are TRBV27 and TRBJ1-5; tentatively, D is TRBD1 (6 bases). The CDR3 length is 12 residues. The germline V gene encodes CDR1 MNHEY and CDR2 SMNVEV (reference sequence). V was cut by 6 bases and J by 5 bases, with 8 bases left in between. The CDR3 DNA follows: TGTGCCAGCAGCAACAGGGATCAGCCCCAGCATTTT. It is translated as CASSNRDQPQHF.

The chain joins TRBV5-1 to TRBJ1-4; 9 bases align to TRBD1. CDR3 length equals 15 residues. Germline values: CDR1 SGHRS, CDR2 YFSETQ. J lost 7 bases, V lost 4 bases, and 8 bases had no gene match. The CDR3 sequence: CASSDPQGASEKLFF. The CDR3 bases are TGCGCCAGCAGCGACCCACAGGGGGCAAGTGAAAAACTGTTTTTT.

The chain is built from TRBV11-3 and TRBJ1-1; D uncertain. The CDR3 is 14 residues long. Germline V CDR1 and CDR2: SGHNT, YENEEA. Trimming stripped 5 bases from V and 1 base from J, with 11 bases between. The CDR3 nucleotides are TGTGCCAGCAGCCCGGGGATGGGGAACACTGAAGCTTTCTTT. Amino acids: CASSPGMGNTEAFF.

The CDR3 DNA reads TGTGCCAGCAGATCAGGCATTATGGATGGCTACACCTTC. Its translation is CASRSGIMDGYTF. This chain connects TRBV11-2 to TRBJ1-2; no clear D gene. The V gene's germline CDR1 is SGHAT and CDR2 FQNNGV. V gave up 6 bases and J gave up 6 bases, with 14 bases separating them. The CDR3 is made up of 13 amino acids.

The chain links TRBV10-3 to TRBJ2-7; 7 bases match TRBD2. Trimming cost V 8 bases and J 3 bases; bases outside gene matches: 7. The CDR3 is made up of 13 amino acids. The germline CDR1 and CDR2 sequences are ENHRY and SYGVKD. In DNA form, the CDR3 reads TGTGCCATCGCGGGGCTAGCGGACTACGAGCAGTACTTC. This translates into CAIAGLADYEQYF.

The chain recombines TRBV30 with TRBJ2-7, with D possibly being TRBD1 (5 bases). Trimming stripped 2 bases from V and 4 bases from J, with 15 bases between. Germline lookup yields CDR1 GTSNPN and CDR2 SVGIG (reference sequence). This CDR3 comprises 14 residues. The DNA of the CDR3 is TGTGCCTGGAGTCCTGACAGAGGCCCGTACGAGCAGTACTTC. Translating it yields CAWSPDRGPYEQYF.

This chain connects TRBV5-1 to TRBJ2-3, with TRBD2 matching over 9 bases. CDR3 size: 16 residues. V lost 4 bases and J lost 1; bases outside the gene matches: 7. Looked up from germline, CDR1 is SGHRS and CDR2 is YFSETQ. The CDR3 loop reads CASSTRTSAGTDTQYF. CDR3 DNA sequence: TGCGCCAGCAGCACCCGGACTAGCGCTGGCACAGATACGCAGTATTTT.

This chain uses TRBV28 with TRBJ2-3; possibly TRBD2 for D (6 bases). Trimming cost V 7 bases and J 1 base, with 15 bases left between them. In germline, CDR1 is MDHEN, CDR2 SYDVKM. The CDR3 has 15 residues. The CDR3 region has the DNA TGTGCCAGCATACGTACGACGGGGGGCACAGATACGCAGTATTTT. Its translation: CASIRTTGGTDTQYF.

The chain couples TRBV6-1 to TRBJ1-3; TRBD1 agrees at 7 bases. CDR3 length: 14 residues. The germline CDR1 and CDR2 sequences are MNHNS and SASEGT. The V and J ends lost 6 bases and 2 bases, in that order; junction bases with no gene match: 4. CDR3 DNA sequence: TGTGCCAGCAGCCGGGACAGTACTGGAAACACCATATATTTT. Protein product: CASSRDSTGNTIYF.

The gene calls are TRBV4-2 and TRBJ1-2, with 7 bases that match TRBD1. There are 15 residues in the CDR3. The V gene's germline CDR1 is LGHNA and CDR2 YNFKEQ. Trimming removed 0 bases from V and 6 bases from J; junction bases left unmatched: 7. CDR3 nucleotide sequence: TGTGCCAGCAGCCAAGATACAGGGGTGCTCGATGGCTACACCTTC. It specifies CASSQDTGVLDGYTF.

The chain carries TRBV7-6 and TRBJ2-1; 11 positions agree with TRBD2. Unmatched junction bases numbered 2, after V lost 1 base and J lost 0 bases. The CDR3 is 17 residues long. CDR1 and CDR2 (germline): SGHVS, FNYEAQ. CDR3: CASSLVGTSGSYNEQFF. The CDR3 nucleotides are TGTGCCAGCAGCTTAGTAGGGACTAGCGGCTCCTACAATGAGCAGTTCTTC. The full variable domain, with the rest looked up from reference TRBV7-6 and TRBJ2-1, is GAGVSQSPRYKVTKRGQDVALRCDPISGHVSLYWYRQALGQGPEFLTYFNYEAQQDKSGLPNDRFSAERPEGSISTLTIQRTEQRDSAMYRCASSLVGTSGSYNEQFFGPGTRLTVL.

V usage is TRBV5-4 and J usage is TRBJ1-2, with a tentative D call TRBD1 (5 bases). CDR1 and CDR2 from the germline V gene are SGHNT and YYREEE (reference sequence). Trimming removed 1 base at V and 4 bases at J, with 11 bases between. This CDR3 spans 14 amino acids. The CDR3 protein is CASSLTGLGYGYTF. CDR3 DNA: TGTGCCAGCAGCTTGACAGGCCTCGGCTATGGCTACACCTTC.

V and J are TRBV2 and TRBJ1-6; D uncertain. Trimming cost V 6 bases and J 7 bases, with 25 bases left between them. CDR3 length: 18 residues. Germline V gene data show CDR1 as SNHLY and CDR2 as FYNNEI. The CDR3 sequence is CASRQFPPGPGGNSPLHF. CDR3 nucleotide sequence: TGTGCCAGCAGACAATTTCCCCCCGGGCCCGGAGGCAATTCACCCCTCCACTTT.

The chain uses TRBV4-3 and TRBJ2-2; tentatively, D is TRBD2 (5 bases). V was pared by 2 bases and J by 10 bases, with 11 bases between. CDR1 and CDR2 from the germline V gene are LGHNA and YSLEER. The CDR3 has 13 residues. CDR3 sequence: CASSQRLREELFF. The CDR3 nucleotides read TGCGCCAGCAGCCAACGTCTGAGGGAGGAGCTGTTTTTT.

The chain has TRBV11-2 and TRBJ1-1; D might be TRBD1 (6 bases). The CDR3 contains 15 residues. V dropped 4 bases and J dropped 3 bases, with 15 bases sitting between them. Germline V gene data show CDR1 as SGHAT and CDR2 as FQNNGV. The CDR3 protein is CASSWHAKGDTEAFF. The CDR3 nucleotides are TGTGCCAGCAGCTGGCACGCCAAGGGGGACACTGAAGCTTTCTTT.

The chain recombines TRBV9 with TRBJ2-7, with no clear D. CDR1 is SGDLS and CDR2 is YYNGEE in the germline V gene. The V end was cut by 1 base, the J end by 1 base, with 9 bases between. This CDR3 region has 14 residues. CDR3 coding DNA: TGTGCCAGCAGCGTACAGGCCCAATCCTACGAGCAGTACTTC. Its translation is CASSVQAQSYEQYF.